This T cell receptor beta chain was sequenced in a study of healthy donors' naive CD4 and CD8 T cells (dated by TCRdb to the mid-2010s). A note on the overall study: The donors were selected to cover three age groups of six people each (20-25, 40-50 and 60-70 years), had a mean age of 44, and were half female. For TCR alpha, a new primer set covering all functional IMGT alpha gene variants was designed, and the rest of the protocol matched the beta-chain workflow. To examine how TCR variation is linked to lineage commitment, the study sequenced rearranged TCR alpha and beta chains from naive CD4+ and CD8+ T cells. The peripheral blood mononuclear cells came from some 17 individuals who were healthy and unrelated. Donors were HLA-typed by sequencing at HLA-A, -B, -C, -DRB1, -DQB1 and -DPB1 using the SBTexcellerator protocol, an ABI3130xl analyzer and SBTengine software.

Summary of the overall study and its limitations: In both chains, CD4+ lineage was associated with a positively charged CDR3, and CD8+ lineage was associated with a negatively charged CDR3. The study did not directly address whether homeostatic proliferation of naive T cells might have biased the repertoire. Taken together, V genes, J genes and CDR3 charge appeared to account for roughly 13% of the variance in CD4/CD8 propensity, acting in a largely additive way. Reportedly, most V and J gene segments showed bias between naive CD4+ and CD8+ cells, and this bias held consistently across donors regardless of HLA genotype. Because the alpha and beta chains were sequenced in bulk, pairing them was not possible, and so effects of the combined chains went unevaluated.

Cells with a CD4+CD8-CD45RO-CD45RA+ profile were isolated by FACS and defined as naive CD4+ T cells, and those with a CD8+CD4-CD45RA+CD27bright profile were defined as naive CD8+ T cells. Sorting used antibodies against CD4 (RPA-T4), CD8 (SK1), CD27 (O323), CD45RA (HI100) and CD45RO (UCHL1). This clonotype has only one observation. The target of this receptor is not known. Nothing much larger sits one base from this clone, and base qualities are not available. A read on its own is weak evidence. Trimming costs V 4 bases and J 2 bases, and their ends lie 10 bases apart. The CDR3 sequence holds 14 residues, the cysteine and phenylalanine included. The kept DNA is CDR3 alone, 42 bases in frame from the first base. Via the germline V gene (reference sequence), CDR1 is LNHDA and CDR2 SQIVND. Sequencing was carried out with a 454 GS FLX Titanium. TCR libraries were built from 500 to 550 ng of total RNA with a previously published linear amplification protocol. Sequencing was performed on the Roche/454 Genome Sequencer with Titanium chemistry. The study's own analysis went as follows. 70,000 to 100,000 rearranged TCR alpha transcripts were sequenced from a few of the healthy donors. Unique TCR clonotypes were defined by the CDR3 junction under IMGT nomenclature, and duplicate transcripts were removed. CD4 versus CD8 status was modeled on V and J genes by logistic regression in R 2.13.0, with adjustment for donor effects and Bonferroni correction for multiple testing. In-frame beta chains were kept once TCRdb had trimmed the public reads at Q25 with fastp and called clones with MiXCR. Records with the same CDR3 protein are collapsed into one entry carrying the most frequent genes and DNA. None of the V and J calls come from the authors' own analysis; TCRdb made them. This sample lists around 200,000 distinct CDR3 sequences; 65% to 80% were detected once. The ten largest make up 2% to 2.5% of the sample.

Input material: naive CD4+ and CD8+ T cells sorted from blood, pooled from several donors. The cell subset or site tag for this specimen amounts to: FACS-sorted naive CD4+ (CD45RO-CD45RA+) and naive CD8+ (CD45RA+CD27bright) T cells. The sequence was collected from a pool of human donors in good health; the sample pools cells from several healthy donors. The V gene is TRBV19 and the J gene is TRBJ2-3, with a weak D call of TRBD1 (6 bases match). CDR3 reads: CASSTDRFTDTQYF. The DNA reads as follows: TGTGCCAGTAGTACGGACAGATTCACAGATACGCAGTATTTT.